The 14 T cell receptor beta chains presented below share a single source sample, sequenced in a study of cytomegalovirus exposure and HLA in healthy donors. This table comes from immunoSEQ multiplex PCR, and its TCRdb copy is limited to in-frame clones, with some not included. The sample includes under 250,000 clones, over 75% seen only once; the top ten take 12%. Sequenced: PBMCs. The receptor source for this set is a man aged 18 to 35 in good health and CMV-seropositive.

The chain is built from TRBV30 and TRBJ2-7; D is possibly TRBD1 (5 bases). Germline CDR1 reads GTSNPN; CDR2 reads SVGIG (reference sequence). The CDR3 is made up of 14 amino acids. V was shortened by 1 base and J by 4 bases, with 14 bases between the two germline ends. The CDR3 here is CAWSAGNPPYEQYF. The CDR3 bases are TGTGCCTGGAGTGCAGGGAACCCTCCTTACGAGCAGTACTTC.

The V and J genes are TRBV6-1 and TRBJ2-1; D may be TRBD2 (5 bases). V was cut by 0 bases and J by 9 bases, with 9 bases left in between. The CDR3 runs 13 residues. Germline V gene data show CDR1 as MNHNS and CDR2 as SASEGT. The CDR3 bases are TGTGCCAGCAGTGAAGCGAGGGATGGTGAGCAGTTCTTC. Protein: CASSEARDGEQFF.

This rearrangement joins TRBV5-1 to TRBJ2-2; perhaps TRBD2 as D (6 bases). CDR3 length: 12 amino acids. V shed 4 bases and J shed 9 bases, with 10 bases lying between them. CDR1 is SGHRS and CDR2 is YFSETQ in the germline V gene. The CDR3 coding sequence is TGCGCCAGCAGCCCCGGGACTCGGGAGCTGTTTTTT. Its translation is CASSPGTRELFF.

The chain employs TRBV30 and TRBJ2-7, with 14 positions matching TRBD2. The V segment lost 8 bases and the J segment 5 bases; nucleotides outside the gene matches: 11. The CDR3 runs 15 residues. Per the germline V gene, CDR1 is GTSNPN and CDR2 is SVGIG (reference sequence). CDR3 coding DNA: TGTGCCGGGGACTTGACTAGCGGGAGGGAAAACGAGCAGTACTTC. Translation: CAGDLTSGRENEQYF.

The chain joins TRBV5-4 to TRBJ1-3; D not resolved. The germline gives CDR1 SGHNT, CDR2 YYREEE (reference sequence). Trimming removed 3 bases at V and 0 bases at J, with 10 bases between. The CDR3 runs to 15 residues. Written as DNA, the CDR3 is TGTGCCAGCAGCTCGACCGTAGCCTCTGGAAACACCATATATTTT. Translating it yields CASSSTVASGNTIYF.

V gene TRBV10-3 combines with J gene TRBJ2-7, with TRBD1 identical over 10 bases. CDR1 is ENHRY and CDR2 is SYGVKD in the germline V gene. With V trimmed by 6 bases and J by 1 base, 3 bases remained unmatched. The CDR3 sequence is 14 residues long. The CDR3 coding sequence is TGTGCCATCAGGTGGGACAGGGGATCCTACGAGCAGTACTTC. Residues: CAIRWDRGSYEQYF.

The chain has TRBV19 and TRBJ2-1, with D possibly TRBD2 on 6 matching bases. The CDR3 is 17 residues long. V was shortened by 4 bases and J by 8 bases, with 24 bases between the two germline ends. CDR1 is LNHDA and CDR2 is SQIVND in the germline V gene (reference sequence). The CDR3 sequence: CASSTRNRAIRRDEQFF. Here the CDR3 DNA reads TGTGCCAGTAGTACAAGAAACCGGGCCATCAGGAGGGATGAGCAGTTCTTC.

The rearrangement links TRBV5-1 to TRBJ2-2; 8 nucleotides match TRBD1. Trimming cost V 4 bases and J 7 bases; bases outside gene matches: 9. There are 15 residues in the CDR3. CDR1 is SGHRS, CDR2 YFSETQ, per germline. CDR3: CASSTLTGDDGELFF. The CDR3 DNA is TGCGCCAGCAGCACCTTGACAGGGGACGACGGGGAGCTGTTTTTT. Variable domain in full (rest from reference TRBV5-1 and TRBJ2-2): KAGVTQTPRYLIKTRGQQVTLSCSPISGHRSVSWYQQTPGQGLQFLFEYFSETQRNKGNFPGRFSGRQFSNSRSEMNVSTLELGDSALYLCASSTLTGDDGELFFGEGSRLTVL.

The V and J genes are TRBV28 and TRBJ1-5; 9 nucleotides align to TRBD1. Germline V gives CDR1 MDHEN, CDR2 SYDVKM. The CDR3 is 15 residues long. The ends lost 5 bases at V and 5 bases at J; junction bases unmatched: 7. The CDR3 nucleotides are TGTGCCAGCAGTACTCACAGGGGGCGCGATCAGCCCCAGCATTTT. Translated, it gives CASSTHRGRDQPQHF.

The chain uses TRBV5-1 and TRBJ1-4, with D hard to call. The CDR3 loop spans 16 amino acids. CDR1 SGHRS and CDR2 YFSETQ come from the germline V gene. The germline V and J ends were trimmed by 0 bases and 4 bases, with 13 bases remaining between them. As DNA, the CDR3 is TGCGCCAGCAGCTTGGCGATGTCAGGCGATAATGAAAAACTGTTTTTT. Its translation: CASSLAMSGDNEKLFF. Full variable domain (missing parts from reference TRBV5-1 and TRBJ1-4): KAGVTQTPRYLIKTRGQQVTLSCSPISGHRSVSWYQQTPGQGLQFLFEYFSETQRNKGNFPGRFSGRQFSNSRSEMNVSTLELGDSALYLCASSLAMSGDNEKLFFGSGTQLSVL.

The gene calls are TRBV6-5 and TRBJ2-7; TRBD1 matches 8 bases. V dropped 6 bases and J dropped 6; count of bases not matched to a gene: 4. Per the germline V gene, CDR1 is MNHEY and CDR2 is SVGAGI. CDR3 length: 12 amino acids. As DNA, the CDR3 is TGTGCCAGCAGACAGGGGGTTAGCGAGCAGTACTTC. Protein sequence: CASRQGVSEQYF.

The V gene is TRBV6-5, the J gene TRBJ2-1; D unclear. Per germline, CDR1 MNHEY and CDR2 SVGAGI. V shed 8 bases and J shed 9 bases, with 11 bases lying between them. This CDR3 region has 11 residues. The CDR3 bases are TGTGCCAGCGGTGGTGTTACTGAGCAGTTCTTC. This codes for CASGGVTEQFF.

This rearrangement joins TRBV15 to TRBJ1-2, with D maybe TRBD1 (5 bases). Trimming stripped 0 bases from V and 3 bases from J, with 20 bases between. The CDR3 spans 18 residues. CDR1 and CDR2 from the germline V gene are LNHNV and YYDKDF (reference sequence). CDR3 nucleotide sequence: TGTGCCACCAGCAGAGATAGAAGGGGCGATCCCCACTACTATGGCTACACCTTC. Encoded protein: CATSRDRRGDPHYYGYTF.

The chain employs TRBV2 and TRBJ2-1, with 8 bases lining up with TRBD2. The CDR3 is made up of 15 amino acids. CDR1 and CDR2 from the germline V gene are SNHLY and FYNNEI. Germline trimming cut 0 bases from V and 2 bases from J; bases unmatched to any gene: 0. CDR3 nucleotide sequence: TGTGCCAGCAGTGAAGCACTAGCGGCCTACAATGAGCAGTTCTTC. Residues: CASSEALAAYNEQFF.